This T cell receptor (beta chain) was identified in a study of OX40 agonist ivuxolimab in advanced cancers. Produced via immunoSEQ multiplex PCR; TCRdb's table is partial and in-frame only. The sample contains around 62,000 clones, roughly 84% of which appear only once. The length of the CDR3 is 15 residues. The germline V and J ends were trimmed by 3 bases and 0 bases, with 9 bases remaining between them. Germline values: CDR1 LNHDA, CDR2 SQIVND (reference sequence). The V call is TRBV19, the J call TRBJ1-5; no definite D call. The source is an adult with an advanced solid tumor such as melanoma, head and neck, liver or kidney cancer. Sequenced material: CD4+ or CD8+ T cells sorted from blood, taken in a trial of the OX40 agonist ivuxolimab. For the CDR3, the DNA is TGTGCCAGTAGTATCGGGCAGCTTAGCAATCAGCCCCAGCATTTT. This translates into CASSIGQLSNQPQHF.